Each of the 10 T cell receptor beta chains below was sequenced from the same sample in a study of cytomegalovirus exposure and HLA in healthy donors. In the PCR, 60 Vbeta and 13 Jbeta primers were used. TCRdb keeps only in-frame clones here, not all; method: immunoSEQ multiplex PCR. The table includes 45,000 to 55,000 clones, roughly 80% detected once. The sample comprised PBMCs. The receptors originated from a man aged 30 to 39 in good health and CMV-seropositive.

The rearrangement links TRBV29-1 to TRBJ1-2, with D maybe TRBD1 (5 bases). V lost 1 base and J 2 bases, leaving 5 bases between the germline ends. Germline CDR1 and CDR2: SQVTM and ANQGSEA. This CDR3 spans 12 amino acids. The CDR3 DNA sequence: TGCAGCGTTGAAGGACAGAACTATGGCTACACCTTC. As protein: CSVEGQNYGYTF.

V is TRBV28 and J is TRBJ1-2; 7 positions match TRBD1. The germline V gene encodes CDR1 MDHEN and CDR2 SYDVKM. After removal of 7 bases from V and 8 bases from J, the junction contained 28 bases not matched to a gene. The CDR3 extends over 19 amino acids. The CDR3 DNA sequence: TGTGCCAGCATCCCCTCGACTTTGCAGGGGGTCTGGCTGAGGAGGGGCTACACCTTC. This codes for CASIPSTLQGVWLRRGYTF.

The chain combines TRBV4-2 with TRBJ2-4; 8 positions match TRBD1. The germline V gene encodes CDR1 LGHNA and CDR2 YNFKEQ. The length of the CDR3 is 15 residues. J gave up 2 bases and V 6 bases, and 6 bases lay outside the gene matches. In DNA, the CDR3 is TGTGCCAGCAGTCTCGACAGGGGTACCAAAAACATTCAGTACTTC. It specifies CASSLDRGTKNIQYF.

The chain uses TRBV10-3 and TRBJ1-1; a possible D gene is TRBD1 (5 bases). The CDR3 is made up of 12 amino acids. V was cut by 2 bases and J by 6 bases, with 7 bases left in between. Germline V gene lookup returns CDR1 ENHRY and CDR2 SYGVKD. DNA for the CDR3: TGTGCCATCAGTGAGGGGGCAGCTGAAGCTTTCTTT. Protein product: CAISEGAAEAFF.

The chain joins TRBV19 to TRBJ2-3; the match to TRBD2 covers 10 bases. V shed 6 bases, J shed 6 bases, and the junction held 6 bases outside the gene matches. CDR1 and CDR2 (germline): LNHDA, SQIVND (reference sequence). The CDR3 runs 14 residues. The CDR3 DNA is TGTGCCAGTAGCGATAGCGGGGGGAGGGATACGCAGTATTTT. Its protein is CASSDSGGRDTQYF.

The chain joins TRBV7-2 to TRBJ2-3; possibly TRBD2 for D (7 bases). V was shortened by 6 bases and J by 2 bases, with 15 bases between the two germline ends. Germline V gene sequence: CDR1 SGHTA, CDR2 FQGNSA. The CDR3 has 15 amino acids. This CDR3 is CASRYRGAFTDTQYF. The CDR3 nucleotides read TGTGCCAGCAGATACCGGGGGGCTTTCACAGATACGCAGTATTTT. The entire variable domain, with the rest obtained from reference TRBV7-2 and TRBJ2-3, is as follows: GAGVSQSPSNKVTEKGKDVELRCDPISGHTALYWYRQSLGQGLEFLIYFQGNSAPDKSGLPSDRFSAERTGGSVSTLTIQRTQQEDSAVYLCASRYRGAFTDTQYFGPGTRLTVL.

This chain connects TRBV11-2 to TRBJ2-1; no clear D. In germline, CDR1 is SGHAT, CDR2 FQNNGV. Deletions cut 5 bases from V and 4 bases from J, with 12 bases between. The CDR3 sequence is 14 residues long. The DNA for the CDR3 is TGTGCCAGCAGCAGTCGTCGTCAGTACAATGAGCAGTTCTTC. Protein product: CASSSRRQYNEQFF.

The chain couples TRBV5-5 to TRBJ2-4; a possible D gene is TRBD1 (6 bases). Germline values: CDR1 SGHKS, CDR2 YYEKEE (reference sequence). The CDR3 runs 15 residues. V lost 6 bases and J lost 3, with 16 bases in between. DNA of the CDR3: TGTGCCAGCACCACCCGGGACAAAAACAAAAACATTCAGTACTTC. It translates to CASTTRDKNKNIQYF.

This rearrangement joins TRBV19 to TRBJ1-5; 7 nucleotides align to TRBD1. This CDR3 has 12 residues. Trimming took 8 bases from V and 5 from J; bases not matched to a gene: 3. Germline V gene sequence: CDR1 LNHDA, CDR2 SQIVND (reference sequence). CDR3 sequence reads: CASWDRYQPQHF. In DNA form, the CDR3 reads TGTGCCAGTTGGGACAGATATCAGCCCCAGCATTTT.

The chain couples TRBV30 to TRBJ1-1; TRBD1 might be the D (6 bases). The CDR3 extends over 14 amino acids. Deletions cut 1 base from V and 1 base from J, with 10 bases between. The germline CDR1 and CDR2 sequences are GTSNPN and SVGIG (reference sequence). The CDR3 is CAWSAGAGNTEAFF. The CDR3 DNA reads TGTGCCTGGAGTGCAGGGGCAGGGAACACTGAAGCTTTCTTT.